The clone carrying this T cell receptor (beta chain) has only a few counts. Its antigen is not identified. This sample is part of a study of shared clonotypes between healthy human individuals. Regarding the study as a whole: Non-shared clonotypes were found to have lower generation probabilities than the clonotypes that were shared by all four of the sorted-subset donors. Naive CD4 clonotypes were shared across several donors at around 5%. What naive subsets generally showed was a larger estimated richness than memory subsets showed. Sequencing depth was a factor that was expected to affect clonotype sharing among donors.

Looked up from germline, CDR1 is SGHTA and CDR2 is FQGNSA. The CDR3 is 16 residues long. Deletions cut 6 bases from V and 0 bases from J, with 18 bases between. Data came from immunoSEQ multiplex PCR; TCRdb stores just in-frame clones and leaves some out. The sample holds more than 150,000 clones, approximately 60% seen once. The sequenced material came from memory CD4+ T cells sorted from blood. Subset denoted: CD45RA-negative fraction. V and J are TRBV7-2 and TRBJ2-7, with D perhaps being TRBD1 or TRBD2 (5 bases each). This receptor was identified in a man aged 25-45 years in good health. DNA for the CDR3: TGTGCCAGCAGTCGAACTGCCGGGACGGTCTCCTACGAGCAGTACTTC. The encoded protein is CASSRTAGTVSYEQYF.